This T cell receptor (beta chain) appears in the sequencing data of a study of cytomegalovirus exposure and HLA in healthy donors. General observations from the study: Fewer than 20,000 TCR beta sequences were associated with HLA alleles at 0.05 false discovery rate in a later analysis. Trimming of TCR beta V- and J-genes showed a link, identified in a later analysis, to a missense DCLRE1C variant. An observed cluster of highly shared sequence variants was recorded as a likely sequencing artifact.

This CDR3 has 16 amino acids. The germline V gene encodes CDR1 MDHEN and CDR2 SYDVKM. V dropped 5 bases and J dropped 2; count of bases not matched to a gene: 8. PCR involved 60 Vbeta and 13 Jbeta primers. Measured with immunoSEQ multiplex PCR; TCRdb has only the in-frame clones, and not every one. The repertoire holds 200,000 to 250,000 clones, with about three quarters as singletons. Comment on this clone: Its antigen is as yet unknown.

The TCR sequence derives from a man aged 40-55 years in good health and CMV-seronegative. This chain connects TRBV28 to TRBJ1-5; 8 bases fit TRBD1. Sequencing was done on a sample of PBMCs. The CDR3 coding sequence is TGTGCCAGCAGTCTAGGTTCACAGGGGGGCAATCAGCCCCAGCATTTT. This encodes CASSLGSQGGNQPQHF.